This T cell receptor beta chain was sequenced during a study of blood T cell repertoires in COVID-19. Study as a whole: Researchers got acute and convalescent COVID-19 samples from the United States, Italy and Spain. The cDNA or gDNA used as material had been derived from T cells, B-cell-depleted T cells, or PBMCs.

Some clones are missing from TCRdb's copy, which holds only in-frame ones; the method was immunoSEQ multiplex PCR. The table lists roughly 200,000 clones, around nine tenths of them singletons. What was sequenced was peripheral blood. The TCR comes from a man aged 60 to 69 who had recovered from COVID-19.

The CDR3: CASSPGQGIRETQYF. The CDR3 DNA reads TGCGCCAGCAGCCCGGGACAGGGAATCCGAGAGACCCAGTACTTC. The gene calls are TRBV5-1 and TRBJ2-5; TRBD1 agrees at 9 bases. The V segment lost 4 bases and the J segment 4 bases; nucleotides outside the gene matches: 8. The V gene's germline CDR1 is SGHRS and CDR2 YFSETQ. The CDR3 extends over 15 amino acids.